This record concerns one TCR beta chain sequence. Flow cytometry had shown expanded CD8+CD57+ cells in the patients chosen for sequencing. There was no therapy given to any patient before the blood sampling took place. The data stem from a study of CD8+CD57+ T cells in acquired aplastic anemia. Trimming at V came to 7 bases and at J to 5 bases, leaving 11 bases not matched to a gene. The CDR3 is 14 residues long. The V gene's germline CDR1 is SEHNR and CDR2 FQNEAQ (reference sequence). Genomic DNA served as template for TCR beta VDJ and CDR3 profiling. TCRdb re-analysed the reads in MiXCR, keeping a single row per CDR3 protein. Of roughly 160,000 distinct CDR3 sequences listed, 71% are singletons.

V usage is TRBV7-9 and J usage is TRBJ2-7; 7 bases align to TRBD1. The source is a human donor with aplastic anemia. The sample taken for sequencing was sorted CD4+, CD8+, or CD8+CD57+ T cells (not recorded which) from PBMCs. The CDR3 DNA reads TGTGCCAGCACCACGACAGGGAAAGGTGACGAGCAGTACTTC. Translated, it gives CASTTTGKGDEQYF.